One sample yielded the 26 T cell receptor beta chains listed below, sequenced in a study of shared clonotypes between healthy human individuals. Sequencing used immunoSEQ multiplex PCR; TCRdb keeps in-frame clones, though not all of them. The data show fewer than 650,000 clones, just over 75% seen once. Specimen: PBMCs. All receptors come from a woman aged 40-49 years in good health. Some clones in this sample may be carry-over from other donors' samples.

This clone occurred a few times. The V gene is TRBV10-3, the J gene TRBJ2-3; either TRBD1 or TRBD2 may supply D (5 bases each). This CDR3 has 16 residues. Germline V lookup: CDR1 ENHRY, CDR2 SYGVKD. V was shortened by 3 bases and J by 9 bases, with 22 bases between the two germline ends. The CDR3 coding sequence is TGTGCCATCAGTGACACAAGGGACCTCCCACAGGTAACGCAGTATTTT. Translation gives CAISDTRDLPQVTQYF.

The rearrangement joins TRBV13 to TRBJ1-5; the D gene is possibly TRBD1 (6 bases). Germline V lookup: CDR1 PRHDT, CDR2 FYEKMQ (reference sequence). This CDR3 is built from 15 residues. V shed 0 bases and J shed 0 bases, with 6 bases lying between them. The CDR3 loop is CASSLGRGSNQPQHF. DNA of the CDR3: TGTGCCAGCAGCTTAGGCAGGGGTAGCAATCAGCCCCAGCATTTT.

This clone appeared a single time. Written as DNA, the CDR3 is TGTGCCAGCGTCGGGGGGCTTATTTCTGGGGCCAACGTCCTGACTTTC. It translates to CASVGGLISGANVLTF. This chain links TRBV28 with TRBJ2-6; tentatively, D is TRBD2 (7 bases). V gave up 8 bases and J gave up 1 base, with 15 bases separating them. This CDR3 is built from 16 residues. Germline CDR1 reads MDHEN; CDR2 reads SYDVKM.

This chain links TRBV28 with TRBJ2-1; possible D gene TRBD2, 5 bases. V was clipped by 6 bases and J by 8 bases, with 11 bases between them. CDR1 and CDR2 (germline): MDHEN, SYDVKM. This CDR3 is built from 12 residues. CDR3 amino acids: CASREADDEQFF. In nucleotides, the CDR3 is TGTGCCAGCAGGGAAGCGGATGATGAGCAGTTCTTC.

The chain has TRBV7-8 and TRBJ2-7, with TRBD2 identical over 10 bases. In germline, CDR1 is SGHVS, CDR2 FQNEAQ. There are 16 residues in the CDR3. V lost 5 bases, J lost 2 bases, and 9 bases stayed unmatched. This CDR3 reads CASSPWTSGMTYEQYF. Here the CDR3 DNA reads TGTGCCAGCAGCCCTTGGACTAGCGGCATGACCTACGAGCAGTACTTC.

J is TRBJ2-7 and V is TRBV27; 7 bases fit TRBD1. CDR1 is MNHEY, CDR2 SMNVEV, per germline (reference sequence). The CDR3 is 14 amino acids. Trimming took 6 bases from V and 4 from J; bases not matched to a gene: 9. In DNA form, the CDR3 reads TGTGCCAGCAGAAAGACAGGGTTGGGTTACGAGCAGTACTTC. It encodes CASRKTGLGYEQYF.

This clone has only a few counts. Different DNA sequences within this sample yield the same CDR3. The chain has TRBV19 and TRBJ1-5; possible D gene TRBD1, 6 bases. The CDR3 is 13 residues long. V shed 5 bases and J shed 4 bases, with 9 bases lying between them. Germline V gene data show CDR1 as LNHDA and CDR2 as SQIVND (reference sequence). The CDR3 coding sequence is TGTGCCAGTAGTCCCGACAGGAATCAGCCCCAGCATTTT. It encodes CASSPDRNQPQHF.

This rearrangement joins TRBV14 to TRBJ2-7, with D possibly called TRBD1 or TRBD2 (5 bases each). The V end lost 1 base, the J end lost 3 bases, and 7 bases lay between the germline ends. The V gene's germline CDR1 is SGHDN and CDR2 FVKESK. The CDR3 is 13 residues long. CDR3 nucleotide sequence: TGTGCCAGCAGCCAAGTGAGGGGCTACGAGCAGTACTTC. This encodes CASSQVRGYEQYF.

This clone was detected a few times. The V call is TRBV30, the J call TRBJ2-7, with 14 bases lining up with TRBD2. Germline values: CDR1 GTSNPN, CDR2 SVGIG (reference sequence). J lost 5 bases, V lost 8 bases, and 5 bases had no gene match. The CDR3 totals 13 residues. The CDR3 protein is CATGLAGGHEQYF. The CDR3 DNA reads TGTGCCACCGGACTAGCGGGAGGACACGAGCAGTACTTC.

J is TRBJ2-5 and V is TRBV6-1; 9 bases align to TRBD2. Germline V gives CDR1 MNHNS, CDR2 SASEGT. The CDR3 extends over 16 amino acids. The V and J ends lost 1 base and 3 bases, in that order; junction bases with no gene match: 6. The CDR3 loop is CASSEVAGDREETQYF. CDR3 nucleotide sequence: TGTGCCAGCAGTGAAGTAGCGGGAGATAGAGAAGAGACCCAGTACTTC.

This clone has at least ten counts. An end of the junction does not agree with germline; a read error may underlie this. This sequence joins TRBV29-1 and TRBJ2-5; TRBD1 agrees at 9 bases. Judging by the DNA end, TRBJ2-7 fits better; the J call may be wrong. CDR1 and CDR2 from the germline V gene are SQVTM and ANQGSEA. The CDR3 is 13 amino acids. The CDR3 region has the DNA TGCCGCGTGGGGGGACAGGGCGTATACGAGCAGTACTTC. Its translation is CRVGGQGVYEQYF.

The chain combines TRBV5-1 with TRBJ2-1, with TRBD2 matching 10 bases. The junction had 4 bases not matched to a gene; V was cut back by 2 bases and J by 5 bases. The CDR3 covers 15 residues. Germline lookup yields CDR1 SGHRS and CDR2 YFSETQ. The CDR3 protein is CASSLGTSVNNEQFF. CDR3 DNA sequence: TGCGCCAGCAGCTTAGGGACTAGCGTCAACAATGAGCAGTTCTTC.

In DNA form, the CDR3 reads TGTGCCACAGGGAGGACGCGGAACTACAATGAGCAGTTCTTC. Protein: CATGRTRNYNEQFF. V and J are TRBV28 and TRBJ2-1, with a tentative D call TRBD2 (6 bases). V was shortened by 10 bases and J by 3 bases, with 16 bases between the two germline ends. Germline V CDR1 and CDR2: MDHEN, SYDVKM. This CDR3 has 14 residues.

This clone has only a few counts. The V and J genes are TRBV19 and TRBJ2-1; possibly TRBD1 for D (5 bases). There are 14 residues in the CDR3. CDR1 LNHDA and CDR2 SQIVND come from the germline V gene (reference sequence). Trimming took off 3 bases at V and 5 bases at J, with 11 bases between the two ends. CDR3 protein: CASSIRVENNEQFF. DNA for the CDR3: TGTGCCAGTAGTATCAGGGTGGAGAACAATGAGCAGTTCTTC. Full variable domain (missing parts from reference TRBV19 and TRBJ2-1): DGGITQSPKYLFRKEGQNVTLSCEQNLNHDAMYWYRQDPGQGLRLIYYSQIVNDFQKGDIAEGYSVSREKKESFPLTVTSAQKNPTAFYLCASSIRVENNEQFFGPGTRLTVL.

The rearrangement uses TRBV30 and TRBJ2-5; 10 bases are a match to TRBD1. Trimming at V came to 3 bases and at J to 5 bases, leaving 9 bases not matched to a gene. Germline V gene data show CDR1 as GTSNPN and CDR2 as SVGIG (reference sequence). The length of the CDR3 is 15 residues. This CDR3 is CAWRSGTGAGETQYF. CDR3 coding DNA: TGTGCCTGGAGATCCGGGACAGGGGCGGGGGAGACCCAGTACTTC.

This clone was found a few times. J is TRBJ2-1 and V is TRBV7-2; 7 nucleotides align to TRBD1. The germline gives CDR1 SGHTA, CDR2 FQGNSA. The CDR3 totals 14 residues. V was pared by 5 bases and J by 8 bases, with 9 bases of the junction left unmatched. CDR3 DNA sequence: TGTGCCAGCAGCCGTCTTTACAGGGGCGATGAGCAGTTCTTC. It yields the protein CASSRLYRGDEQFF. The whole variable domain, filled in from reference TRBV7-2 and TRBJ2-1, reads GAGVSQSPSNKVTEKGKDVELRCDPISGHTALYWYRQSLGQGLEFLIYFQGNSAPDKSGLPSDRFSAERTGGSVSTLTIQRTQQEDSAVYLCASSRLYRGDEQFFGPGTRLTVL.

The rearrangement joins TRBV9 to TRBJ1-4; D unclear. Trimming removed 3 bases from V and 7 bases from J, with 16 bases in between. This CDR3 is 15 amino acids long. Germline CDR1 and CDR2: SGDLS and YYNGEE. The CDR3 bases are TGTGCCAGCAGCGGCGCCGGGCCCCCCCCTGAAAAACTGTTTTTT. This encodes CASSGAGPPPEKLFF.

CDR3 in amino acids: CATQREDIYNEQFF. The CDR3, as DNA: TGTGCCACCCAGCGGGAGGATATCTACAATGAGCAGTTCTTC. The V and J genes are TRBV28 and TRBJ2-1; the match to TRBD2 covers 9 bases. CDR3 length: 14 amino acids. Germline V gene sequence: CDR1 MDHEN, CDR2 SYDVKM. After removal of 10 bases from V and 3 bases from J, the junction contained 7 bases not matched to a gene.

This clone was counted many times. The chain recombines TRBV4-2 with TRBJ2-3; 11 positions agree with TRBD1. Germline V gene data show CDR1 as LGHNA and CDR2 as YNFKEQ. With 0 bases clipped from V and 4 bases from J, the junction kept 3 bases outside the gene matches. This CDR3 contains 16 residues. CDR3 DNA sequence: TGTGCCAGCAGCCAAGATGGGACAGGGGGGGCAGATACGCAGTATTTT. This codes for CASSQDGTGGADTQYF.

The V call is TRBV9, the J call TRBJ2-5, with 8 bases lining up with TRBD1. V lost 3 bases and J lost 5; bases outside the gene matches: 9. CDR1 and CDR2 from the germline V gene are SGDLS and YYNGEE. This CDR3 comprises 15 residues. Here the CDR3 reads CASSARTGRGETQYF. CDR3 nucleotide sequence: TGTGCCAGCAGCGCCAGGACAGGGAGAGGGGAGACCCAGTACTTC.

Comments on this clone: Sequence at one end of the junction differs from germline and may be a read error. The rearrangement links TRBV29-1 to TRBJ2-5; D is unresolved. CDR1 SQVTM and CDR2 ANQGSEA come from the germline V gene. This CDR3 region has 12 residues. For the CDR3, the DNA is TGCAGCGGTGAACCAACACAAGAGACCCAGTACTTC. Its translation: CSGEPTQETQYF.

The genes are TRBV10-3 and TRBJ1-4; D remains ambiguous. The germline gives CDR1 ENHRY, CDR2 SYGVKD. The CDR3 extends over 13 amino acids. The V end was cut by 2 bases, the J end by 3 bases, with 4 bases between. The CDR3 is CAISEKPNEKLFF. As DNA, the CDR3 is TGTGCCATCAGTGAGAAACCTAATGAAAAACTGTTTTTT.

The chain uses TRBV19 and TRBJ2-7, with TRBD2 identical over 10 bases. The J segment lost 2 bases and the V segment lost 5 bases, leaving 6 bases of the junction unmatched. The CDR3 has 15 residues. Germline V gene data show CDR1 as LNHDA and CDR2 as SQIVND (reference sequence). The CDR3 spells CASSPSAGGAYEQYF. For the CDR3, the DNA is TGTGCCAGTAGTCCTTCAGCGGGAGGGGCCTACGAGCAGTACTTC. The whole variable domain, remainder taken from reference TRBV19 and TRBJ2-7, is DGGITQSPKYLFRKEGQNVTLSCEQNLNHDAMYWYRQDPGQGLRLIYYSQIVNDFQKGDIAEGYSVSREKKESFPLTVTSAQKNPTAFYLCASSPSAGGAYEQYFGPGTRLTVT.

In this sample, this clone turned up once. The chain combines TRBV28 with TRBJ1-1, with TRBD1 identical over 8 bases. The CDR3 sequence is 15 residues long. Trimming cost V 7 bases and J 2 bases; bases outside gene matches: 9. Germline V gives CDR1 MDHEN, CDR2 SYDVKM. DNA of the CDR3: TGTGCCAGCAATCTCCGGGACAGGAGCAACACTGAAGCTTTCTTT. This translates into CASNLRDRSNTEAFF.

The chain joins TRBV6-6 to TRBJ1-3; unclear D gene. Germline V lookup: CDR1 MNHNY, CDR2 SVGAGI (reference sequence). Trimming took 6 bases from V and 0 from J, leaving 15 bases between them. This CDR3 has 16 residues. CDR3 amino acids: CASSRPAGPSGNTIYF. In DNA, the CDR3 is TGTGCCAGCAGCCGCCCGGCAGGCCCCTCTGGAAACACCATATATTTT.

In this sample, this clone turned up once. The rearrangement joins TRBV19 to TRBJ2-3, with D possibly called TRBD1 or TRBD2 (5 bases each). The CDR3 loop spans 14 amino acids. Looked up from germline, CDR1 is LNHDA and CDR2 is SQIVND (reference sequence). Trimming removed 3 bases from V and 5 bases from J, with 12 bases in between. DNA of the CDR3: TGTGCCAGTAGTATTTCCGGGACCCAAGATACGCAGTATTTT. It is translated as CASSISGTQDTQYF.